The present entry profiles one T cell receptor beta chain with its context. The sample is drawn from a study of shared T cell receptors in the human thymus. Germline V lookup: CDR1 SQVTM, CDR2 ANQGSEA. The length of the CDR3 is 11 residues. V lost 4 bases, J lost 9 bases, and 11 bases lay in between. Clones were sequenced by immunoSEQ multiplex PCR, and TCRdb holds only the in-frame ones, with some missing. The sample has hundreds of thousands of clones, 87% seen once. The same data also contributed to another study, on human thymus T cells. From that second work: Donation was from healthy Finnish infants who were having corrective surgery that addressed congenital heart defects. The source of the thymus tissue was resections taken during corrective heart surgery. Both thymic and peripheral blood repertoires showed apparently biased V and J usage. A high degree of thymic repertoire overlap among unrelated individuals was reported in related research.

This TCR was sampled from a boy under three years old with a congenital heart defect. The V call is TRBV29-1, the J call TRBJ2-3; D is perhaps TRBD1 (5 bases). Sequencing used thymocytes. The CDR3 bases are TGCAGCGTTGGCCTCCCAGGGACGCAGTATTTT. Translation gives CSVGLPGTQYF.